A selection of T cell receptor beta chains follows, all from one sample in a study of blood T cell repertoires in COVID-19. TCRdb's table, derived via immunoSEQ multiplex PCR, lists solely in-frame clones and lacks some. Among fewer than 200,000 clones listed, approximately 80% were seen once. Sequencing used PBMCs or T cells enriched from blood (not recorded which). Receptors originate from a woman aged 50 to 65 who had recovered from COVID-19. The CDR3 runs from the conserved cysteine through the conserved F or W. D genes are given only for firm matches. Clone size is given for some rows only: seen once, a few or many times, or a class if the clone is expanded.

TRBD1	TRBV5-1	-	TRBJ1-1	TGCGCCAGCAGCCTTACAGCCCCAGGGGGCGCGACTGAAGCTTTCTTT	CASSLTAPGGATEAFF
-	TRBV7-9	once	TRBJ2-7	TGTGCCAGCAGCATTGACAGCTACGAGCAGTACTTC	CASSIDSYEQYF
-	TRBV5-1	-	TRBJ2-3	TGCGCCAGCAGCCTCCAGGGTGCGGATACGCAGTATTTT	CASSLQGADTQYF
-	TRBV11-2	-	TRBJ2-7	TGTGCCAGCAGCTTAGCGCGGGCGGCGTCCTCCTACGAGCAGTACTTC	CASSLARAASSYEQYF
-	TRBV3-1/TRBV3-2	-	TRBJ2-5	TGTGCCAGCAGCCAAGATCAGGAGACCCAGTACTTC	CASSQDQETQYF
-	TRBV28	-	TRBJ1-2	TGTGCCAGCATCGGGGTGTCCTATGGCTACACCTTC	CASIGVSYGYTF
TRBD2	TRBV7-3	once	TRBJ2-3	TGTGCCAGCAGCTTATTAGCGGGAGTGGATACGCAGTATTTT	CASSLLAGVDTQYF
-	TRBV28	-	TRBJ1-1	TGTGCCAGCAGGGCCCAGGGGCGGGGGACTGAAGCTTTCTTT	CASRAQGRGTEAFF
-	TRBV19	once	TRBJ1-1	TGTGCCAGTATCAGGGAGGCAGGGACGAGGGCTGAAGCTTTCTTT	CASIREAGTRAEAFF
TRBD2	TRBV27	-	TRBJ2-3	TGTGCCAGCATCGCCACTCCGGGACTAGGAGCAGATACGCAGTATTTT	CASIATPGLGADTQYF
TRBD2	TRBV10-1	few	TRBJ2-3	TGCGCAACGCCGGGAGGGCCCACTTATACGCAGTATTTT	CATPGGPTYTQYF
-	TRBV5-4	-	TRBJ1-1	TGTGCCAGCAGCTTGAATCAATTGACTGAAGCTTTCTTT	CASSLNQLTEAFF
-	TRBV24-1	-	TRBJ2-1	TGTGCCACCAGTGATTTGCTTTACAATGAGCAGTTCTTC	CATSDLLYNEQFF
TRBD2	TRBV5-5	few	TRBJ2-1	TGTGCCAGCAGCCTCGGACTAGCGGGAGTCAGCGAGCAGTTCTTC	CASSLGLAGVSEQFF
TRBD1	TRBV5-8	-	TRBJ2-1	TGTGCCAGCAACGGACAGGGGGCAGGGGTGCAGTTCTTC	CASNGQGAGVQFF
-	TRBV7-2	-	TRBJ1-2	TGTGCCAGCAGCTTAGGAGGGGGGGGGCATAGCTACACCTTC	CASSLGGGGHSYTF
-	TRBV7-9	-	TRBJ1-2	TGTGCCAGCAGCTTAGCAGCCCTCTATGGCTACACCTTC	CASSLAALYGYTF
TRBD2	TRBV4-2	-	TRBJ2-5	TGTGCCAGCACCGAGACTAGCGGAGCTTGGGAGACCCAGTACTTC	CASTETSGAWETQYF
-	TRBV7-8	-	TRBJ2-2	TGTGCCAGCAGCGGACGACAGGCAAGGAACACCGGGGAGCTGTTTTTT	CASSGRQARNTGELFF
-	TRBV7-2	once	TRBJ2-1	TGTGCCAGCAGCTTTGCGGGGAACTCCTACAATGAGCAGTTCTTC	CASSFAGNSYNEQFF
TRBD2	TRBV5-4	-	TRBJ2-2	TGTGCCAGCAGCGAGACTAGCGGGCACACCGGGGAGCTGTTTTTT	CASSETSGHTGELFF
-	TRBV30	once	TRBJ2-7	TGTGCCTGGAGTGCTCGGGACCACCTCAGGGGCGAGCAGTACTTC	CAWSARDHLRGEQYF
-	TRBV7-8	-	TRBJ2-7	TGTGCCAGCAGCCCAGGCAGTCACGACTACGAGCAGTACTTC	CASSPGSHDYEQYF
-	TRBV19	-	TRBJ1-2	TGTGCCAGTAGTACACCGGGACACAACTATGGCTACACCTTC	CASSTPGHNYGYTF
TRBD1	TRBV7-2	-	TRBJ1-2	TGTGCCAGCAGCTCCGCAGGGGGCGCAACCTATGGCTACACCTTC	CASSSAGGATYGYTF
TRBD2	TRBV4-2	once	TRBJ2-1	TGTGCCAGCAGCCCTAGCGGGAGAGGTAATGAGCAGTTCTTC	CASSPSGRGNEQFF
TRBD2	TRBV6-5	-	TRBJ2-3	TGTGCCAGCAGGCGGGAGGGAACAGATACGCAGTATTTT	CASRREGTDTQYF
-	TRBV30	-	TRBJ1-1	TGTGCCTGGAGTCTCCCGAATAGGAACACTGAAGCTTTCTTT	CAWSLPNRNTEAFF
TRBD1	TRBV7-3	-	TRBJ2-1	TGTGCCAGCGGTGGACAGGACAATGAGCAGTTCTTC	CASGGQDNEQFF
TRBD2	TRBV7-3	few	TRBJ2-1	TGTGCCAGCAGCTCACTCGGGCGGGAGAGAGATGAGCAGTTCTTC	CASSSLGRERDEQFF
TRBD1	TRBV18	-	TRBJ1-1	TGTGCCAGCTCACAGGACAGGGACCGGCCGGGCACTGAAGCTTTCTTT	CASSQDRDRPGTEAFF
-	TRBV6-5	-	TRBJ1-5	TGTGCCAGCAGCGGGGGAGGTCTGGGGAACCAGCCCCAGCATTTT	CASSGGGLGNQPQHF
TRBD1	TRBV6-5	-	TRBJ2-4	TGTGCCAGCAACCCCTCGACAGGGGGAAAAAACATTCAGTACTTC	CASNPSTGGKNIQYF
-	TRBV28	-	TRBJ1-4	TGTGCCAGCAGTTTAGTGGCGGAGATTAGGGAAAAACTGTTTTTT	CASSLVAEIREKLFF
TRBD1	TRBV27	-	TRBJ1-6	TGTGCCAGCAGTTTAACAGGGGCCGGGAATTCACCCCTCCACTTT	CASSLTGAGNSPLHF
-	TRBV30	few	TRBJ1-4	TGTGCCTGGAGTGTACAGGTAGAATACGAAAAACTGTTTTTT	CAWSVQVEYEKLFF
TRBD1	TRBV5-4	many	TRBJ1-1	TGTGCCAGCAGCTTCTTGACAGGGATGAACACTGAAGCTTTCTTT	CASSFLTGMNTEAFF
-	TRBV29-1	few	TRBJ1-1	TGCAGCGTTGTTCGGGGGAACACTGAAGCTTTCTTT	CSVVRGNTEAFF
-	TRBV7-2	-	TRBJ2-1	TGTGCCAGCAGCCCCGGGGGCTCCTACAATGAGCAGTTCTTC	CASSPGGSYNEQFF
-	TRBV19	-	TRBJ1-2	TGTGCCAGTAGTAGGGTCGACAGATACTATGGCTACACCTTC	CASSRVDRYYGYTF
-	TRBV2	-	TRBJ1-1	TGTGCCAGCGGTACGGGACTTATGAACACTGAAGCTTTCTTT	CASGTGLMNTEAFF
-	TRBV28	-	TRBJ1-2	TGTGCCAGCACCGAACCAGGGGAATGGCATGGCTACACCTTC	CASTEPGEWHGYTF
-	TRBV27	-	TRBJ2-3	TGTGCCAGCAGTTTGGGGCCCTCCCTGCTATATACGCAGTATTTT	CASSLGPSLLYTQYF
TRBD1	TRBV28	-	TRBJ1-5	TGTGCCAGCAGCACAGGACAGGGGGACTATCAGCCCCAGCATTTT	CASSTGQGDYQPQHF
TRBD2	TRBV3-1/TRBV3-2	-	TRBJ2-7	TGTGCCAGCAGCCAAGATCGCCTAGCGGGAGCCGAGGAGCAGTACTTC	CASSQDRLAGAEEQYF
-	TRBV19	-	TRBJ1-1	TGTGCCAGTAGGCTAGCCAGTGAAGCTTTCTTT	CASRLASEAFF
TRBD2	TRBV4-1	-	TRBJ2-7	TGCGCCAGCAGCCGGGAGAGTAGCGGGAGGACTTACGAGCAGTACTTC	CASSRESSGRTYEQYF
TRBD2	TRBV12-3/TRBV12-4	-	TRBJ2-5	TGTGCCAGCAGTCCAGCGGGAGTGAAGACCCAGTACTTC	CASSPAGVKTQYF
TRBD2	TRBV9	-	TRBJ2-3	TGTGCCAGCAGCGAAGGACTAGCGGCAAACACAGATACGCAGTATTTT	CASSEGLAANTDTQYF
TRBD2	TRBV11-1	-	TRBJ2-1	TGTGCCAGCAGCCCGACTAGCGGGATATTTTACAATGAGCAGTTCTTC	CASSPTSGIFYNEQFF
TRBD1	TRBV4-3	-	TRBJ1-3	TGCGCCAGCAGCCAAGATGGGTTCGACAGGGCGGGAAACACCATATATTTT	CASSQDGFDRAGNTIYF
-	TRBV19	-	TRBJ2-1	TGTGCCAGTAGTACCTTAGCTGAGCAGTTCTTC	CASSTLAEQFF
-	TRBV29-1	once	TRBJ2-7	TGCAGCGCAGGGAGCTCCTACGAGCAGTACTTC	CSAGSSYEQYF
TRBD2	TRBV28	-	TRBJ2-7	TGTGCCAGCAGTCAGGGACTATACCGTCGCTCATTATTC	CASSQGLYRRSLF
-	TRBV7-9	-	TRBJ2-7	TGTGCCAGCAGCACTACAGGGACGACGGTGTACGAGCAGTACTTC	CASSTTGTTVYEQYF